Described below is a single TCR beta chain sequence and its context. There are 16 residues in the CDR3. The repertoire was sequenced with immunoSEQ multiplex PCR; TCRdb's copy has only in-frame clones and lacks some. The sample carries around 75,000 clones, approximately 81% recorded once. The record originates from a study of OX40 agonist ivuxolimab in advanced cancers. Background on the study: Prior therapy, whether anti-PD-1, anti-PD-L1 or anti-CTLA-4, was allowed, and 30% to 40% had some. Partial responses were seen in three patients, one with hepatocellular carcinoma and two with cutaneous melanoma.

The specimen comprised CD4+ or CD8+ T cells sorted from blood, sampled in a trial of the OX40 agonist ivuxolimab. The clonotype comes from an adult with an advanced solid tumor such as melanoma, head and neck, liver or kidney cancer. This rearrangement joins TRBV21-1 to TRBJ2-5. TRBV21-1 is marked as a pseudogene. This CDR3 reads CASSESPGLKKETQYF. The CDR3 DNA reads as TGTGCCAGCAGCGAATCCCCGGGCCTCAAAAAAGAGACCCAGTACTTC.